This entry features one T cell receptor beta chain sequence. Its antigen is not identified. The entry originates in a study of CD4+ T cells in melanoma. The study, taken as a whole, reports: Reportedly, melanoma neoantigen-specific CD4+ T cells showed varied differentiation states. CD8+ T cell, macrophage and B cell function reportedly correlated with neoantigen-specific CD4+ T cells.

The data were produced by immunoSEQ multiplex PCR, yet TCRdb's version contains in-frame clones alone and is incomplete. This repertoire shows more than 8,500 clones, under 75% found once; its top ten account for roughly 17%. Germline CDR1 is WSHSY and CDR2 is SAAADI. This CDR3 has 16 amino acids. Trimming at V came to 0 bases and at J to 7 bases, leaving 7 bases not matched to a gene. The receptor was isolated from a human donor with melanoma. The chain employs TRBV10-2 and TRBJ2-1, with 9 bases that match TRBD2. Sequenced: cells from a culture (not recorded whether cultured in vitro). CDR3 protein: CASSESGLALKNEQFF. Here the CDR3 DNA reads TGCGCCAGCAGTGAGTCGGGACTAGCTTTAAAGAATGAGCAGTTCTTC.